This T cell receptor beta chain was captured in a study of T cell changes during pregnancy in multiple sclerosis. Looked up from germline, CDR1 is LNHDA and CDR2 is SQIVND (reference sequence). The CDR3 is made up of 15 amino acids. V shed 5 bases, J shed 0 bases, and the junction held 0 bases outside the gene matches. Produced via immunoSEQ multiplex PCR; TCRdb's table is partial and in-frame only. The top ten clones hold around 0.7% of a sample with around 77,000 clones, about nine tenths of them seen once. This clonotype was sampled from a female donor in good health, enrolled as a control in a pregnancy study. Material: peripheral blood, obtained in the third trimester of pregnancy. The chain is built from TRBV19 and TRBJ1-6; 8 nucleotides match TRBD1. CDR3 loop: CASSQGASYNSPLHF. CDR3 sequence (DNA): TGTGCCAGTAGTCAGGGGGCCTCCTATAATTCACCCCTCCACTTT.